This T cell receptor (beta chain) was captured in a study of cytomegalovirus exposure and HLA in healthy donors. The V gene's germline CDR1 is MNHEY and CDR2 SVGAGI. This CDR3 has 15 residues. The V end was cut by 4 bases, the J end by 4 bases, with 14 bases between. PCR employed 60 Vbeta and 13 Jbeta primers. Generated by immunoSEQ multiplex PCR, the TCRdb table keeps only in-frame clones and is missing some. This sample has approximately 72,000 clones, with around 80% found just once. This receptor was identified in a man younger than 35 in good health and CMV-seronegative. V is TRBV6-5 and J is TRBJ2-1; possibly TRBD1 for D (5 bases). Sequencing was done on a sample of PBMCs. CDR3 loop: CASSFRALGYNEQFF. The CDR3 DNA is TGTGCCAGCAGTTTCAGGGCTTTGGGTTACAATGAGCAGTTCTTC.